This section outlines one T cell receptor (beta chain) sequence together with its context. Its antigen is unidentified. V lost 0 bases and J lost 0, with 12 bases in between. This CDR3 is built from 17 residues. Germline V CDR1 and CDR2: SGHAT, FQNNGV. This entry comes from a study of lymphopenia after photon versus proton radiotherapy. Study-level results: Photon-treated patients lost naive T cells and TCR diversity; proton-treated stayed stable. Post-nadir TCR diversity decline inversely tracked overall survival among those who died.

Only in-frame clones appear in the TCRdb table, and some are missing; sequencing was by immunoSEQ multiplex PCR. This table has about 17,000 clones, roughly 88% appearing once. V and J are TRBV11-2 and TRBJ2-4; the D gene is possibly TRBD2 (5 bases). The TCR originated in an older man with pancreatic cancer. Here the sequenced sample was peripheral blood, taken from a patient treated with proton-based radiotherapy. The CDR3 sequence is CASSLDNPRGAKNIQYF. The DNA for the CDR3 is TGTGCCAGCAGCTTAGATAACCCCCGGGGAGCCAAAAACATTCAGTACTTC.